What follows describes a single TCR beta chain. This record belongs to a study of blood T cell repertoires in COVID-19. The wider study: Sites across the United States, Italy and Spain contributed samples from acute and convalescent COVID-19. In each case, the material was cDNA or gDNA derived from T cells, B-cell-depleted T cells, or PBMCs.

Germline V lookup: CDR1 MNHEY, CDR2 SMNVEV (reference sequence). V was clipped by 4 bases and J by 5 bases, with 17 bases between them. The CDR3 spans 15 residues. Membership in each cohort depended on participant-reported clinical history. Shortly before study entry, within 2 weeks, exposed participants had met a COVID-19 case. Sequencing used immunoSEQ multiplex PCR; TCRdb keeps in-frame clones, though not all of them. The profile shows 250,000 or so clones, about nine tenths of them singletons. The sample was PBMCs or T cells enriched from blood (not recorded which). The source of this sequence is a man between 50 and 59 years old who had been exposed to COVID-19. The rearrangement uses TRBV27 and TRBJ2-5; a possible D gene is TRBD2 (5 bases). CDR3 loop: CASSSRLEAGETQYF. As DNA, the CDR3 is TGTGCCAGCAGTTCACGACTGGAGGCCGGGGAGACCCAGTACTTC.